This T cell receptor (beta chain) was sequenced during a study of blood T cell repertoires in COVID-19. Study context: Whether acute or convalescent, the COVID-19 samples came from the United States, Italy and Spain.

Some clones are missing from TCRdb's copy, which holds only in-frame ones; the method was immunoSEQ multiplex PCR. The data show almost 250,000 clones, with more than 75% seen just once and 5.5% to 6.5% held by the top ten. Patients of the Seattle cohort, enrolled during active infection, were followed longitudinally. V was clipped by 7 bases and J by 5 bases, with 11 bases between them. Per the germline V gene, CDR1 is MNHNY and CDR2 is SVGAGI (reference sequence). The CDR3 runs to 12 residues. The receptor was derived from a woman aged 80 or older with COVID-19, enrolled during active disease. Sequenced material: peripheral blood. The chain is built from TRBV6-6 and TRBJ1-1; D unclear. As DNA, the CDR3 is TGTGCCAGCAAAAAGGGAGAAACTGAAGCTTTCTTT. It codes for CASKKGETEAFF.